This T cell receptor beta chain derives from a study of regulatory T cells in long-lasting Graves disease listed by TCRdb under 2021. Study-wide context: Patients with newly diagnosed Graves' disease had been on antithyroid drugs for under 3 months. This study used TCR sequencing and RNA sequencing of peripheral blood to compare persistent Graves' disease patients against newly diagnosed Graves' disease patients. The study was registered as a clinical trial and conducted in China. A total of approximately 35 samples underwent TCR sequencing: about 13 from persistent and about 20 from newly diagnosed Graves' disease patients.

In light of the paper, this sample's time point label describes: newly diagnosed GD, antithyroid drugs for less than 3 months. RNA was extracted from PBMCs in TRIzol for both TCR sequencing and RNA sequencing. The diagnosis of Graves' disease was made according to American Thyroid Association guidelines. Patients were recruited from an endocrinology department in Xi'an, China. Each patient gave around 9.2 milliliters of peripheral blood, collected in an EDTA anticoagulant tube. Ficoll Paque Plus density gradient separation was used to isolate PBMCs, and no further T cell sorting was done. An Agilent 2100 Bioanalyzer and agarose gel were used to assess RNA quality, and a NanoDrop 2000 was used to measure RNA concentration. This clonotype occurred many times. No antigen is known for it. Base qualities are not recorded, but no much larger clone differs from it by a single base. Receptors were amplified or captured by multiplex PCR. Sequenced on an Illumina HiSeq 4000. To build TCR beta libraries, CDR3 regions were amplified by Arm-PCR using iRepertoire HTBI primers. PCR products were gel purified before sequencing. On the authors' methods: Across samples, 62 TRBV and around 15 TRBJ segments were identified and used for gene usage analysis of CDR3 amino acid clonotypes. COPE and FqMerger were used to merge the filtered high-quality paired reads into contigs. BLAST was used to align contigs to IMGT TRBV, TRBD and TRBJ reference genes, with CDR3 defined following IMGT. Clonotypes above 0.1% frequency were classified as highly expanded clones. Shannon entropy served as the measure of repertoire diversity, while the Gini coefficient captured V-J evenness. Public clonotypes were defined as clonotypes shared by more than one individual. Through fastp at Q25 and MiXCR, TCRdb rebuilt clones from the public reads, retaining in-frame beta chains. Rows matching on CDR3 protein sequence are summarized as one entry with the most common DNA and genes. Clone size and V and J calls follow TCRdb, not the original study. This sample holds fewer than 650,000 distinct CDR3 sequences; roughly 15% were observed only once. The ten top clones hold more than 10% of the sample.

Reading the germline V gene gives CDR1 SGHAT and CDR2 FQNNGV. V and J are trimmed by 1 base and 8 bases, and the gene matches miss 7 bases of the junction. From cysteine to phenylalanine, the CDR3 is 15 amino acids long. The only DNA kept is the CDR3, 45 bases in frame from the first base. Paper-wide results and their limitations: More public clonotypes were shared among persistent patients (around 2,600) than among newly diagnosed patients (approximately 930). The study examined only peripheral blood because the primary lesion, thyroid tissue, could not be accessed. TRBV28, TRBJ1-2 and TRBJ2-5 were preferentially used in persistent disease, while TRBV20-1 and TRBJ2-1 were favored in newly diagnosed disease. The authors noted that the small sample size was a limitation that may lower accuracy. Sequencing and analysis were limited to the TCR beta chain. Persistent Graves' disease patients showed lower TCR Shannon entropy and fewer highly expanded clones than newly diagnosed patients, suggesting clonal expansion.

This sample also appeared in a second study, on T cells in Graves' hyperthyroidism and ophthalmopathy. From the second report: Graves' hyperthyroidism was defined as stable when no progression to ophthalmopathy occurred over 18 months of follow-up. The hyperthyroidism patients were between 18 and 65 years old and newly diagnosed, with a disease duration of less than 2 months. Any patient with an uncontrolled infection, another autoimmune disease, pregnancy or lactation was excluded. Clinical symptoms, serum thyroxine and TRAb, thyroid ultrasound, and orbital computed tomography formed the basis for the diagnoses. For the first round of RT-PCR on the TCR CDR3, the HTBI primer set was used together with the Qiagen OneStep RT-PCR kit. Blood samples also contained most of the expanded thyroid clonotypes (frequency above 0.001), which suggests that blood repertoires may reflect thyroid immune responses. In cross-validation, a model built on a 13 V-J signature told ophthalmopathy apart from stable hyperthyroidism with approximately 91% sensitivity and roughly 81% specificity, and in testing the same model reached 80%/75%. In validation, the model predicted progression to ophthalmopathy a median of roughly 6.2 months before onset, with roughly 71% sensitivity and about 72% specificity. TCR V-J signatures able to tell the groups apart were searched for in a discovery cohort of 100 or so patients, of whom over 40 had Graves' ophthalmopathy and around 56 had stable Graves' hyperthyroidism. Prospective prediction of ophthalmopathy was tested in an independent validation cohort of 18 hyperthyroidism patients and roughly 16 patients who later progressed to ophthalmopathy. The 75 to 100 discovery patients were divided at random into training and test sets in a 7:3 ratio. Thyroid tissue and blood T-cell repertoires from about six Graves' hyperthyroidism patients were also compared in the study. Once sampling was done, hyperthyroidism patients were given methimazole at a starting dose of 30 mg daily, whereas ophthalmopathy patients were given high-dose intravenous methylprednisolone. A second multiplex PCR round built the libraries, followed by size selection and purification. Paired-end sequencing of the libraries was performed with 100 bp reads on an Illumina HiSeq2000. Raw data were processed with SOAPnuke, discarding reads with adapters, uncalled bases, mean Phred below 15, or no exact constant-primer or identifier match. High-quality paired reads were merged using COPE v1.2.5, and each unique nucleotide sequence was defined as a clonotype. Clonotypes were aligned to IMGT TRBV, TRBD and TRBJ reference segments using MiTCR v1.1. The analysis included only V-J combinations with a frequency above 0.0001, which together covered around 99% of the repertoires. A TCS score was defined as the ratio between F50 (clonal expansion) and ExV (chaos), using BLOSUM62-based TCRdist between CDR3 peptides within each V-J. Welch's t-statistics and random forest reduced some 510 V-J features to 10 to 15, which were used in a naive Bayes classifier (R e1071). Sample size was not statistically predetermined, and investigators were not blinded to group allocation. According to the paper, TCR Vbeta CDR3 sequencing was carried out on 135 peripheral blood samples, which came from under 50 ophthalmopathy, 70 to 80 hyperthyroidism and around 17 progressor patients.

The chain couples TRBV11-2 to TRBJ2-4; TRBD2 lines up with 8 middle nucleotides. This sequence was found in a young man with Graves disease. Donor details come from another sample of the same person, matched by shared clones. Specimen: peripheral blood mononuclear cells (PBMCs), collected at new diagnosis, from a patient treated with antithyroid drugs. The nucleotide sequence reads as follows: TGTGCCAGCAGCTTAGTTGGCTCTAGCGGGTACATTCAGTACTTC. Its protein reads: CASSLVGSSGYIQYF.